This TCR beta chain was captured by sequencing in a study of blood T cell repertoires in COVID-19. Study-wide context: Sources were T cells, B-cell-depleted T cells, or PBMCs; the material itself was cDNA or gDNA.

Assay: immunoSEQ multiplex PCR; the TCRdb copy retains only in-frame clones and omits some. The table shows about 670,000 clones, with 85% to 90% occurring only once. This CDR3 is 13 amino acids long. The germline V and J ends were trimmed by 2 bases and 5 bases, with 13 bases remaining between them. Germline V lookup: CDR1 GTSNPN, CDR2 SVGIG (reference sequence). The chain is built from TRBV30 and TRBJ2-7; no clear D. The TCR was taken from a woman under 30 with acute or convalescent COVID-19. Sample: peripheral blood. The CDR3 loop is CAWSLSRLDEQYF. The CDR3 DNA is TGTGCCTGGAGTTTATCTAGACTCGACGAGCAGTACTTC.